This T cell receptor (beta chain) appears in the sequencing data of a study of blood T cell repertoires in COVID-19. Libraries were prepared by immunoSEQ multiplex PCR; TCRdb keeps only in-frame clonotypes and omits some of them. Seen here are roughly 100,000 clones, roughly 87% observed once, and the top ten hold roughly 5.2%. The CDR3 runs 14 residues. V was pared by 1 base and J by 6 bases, with 13 bases between. Germline-derived CDR1 and CDR2 are SGHTA and FQGNSA. This clone has only one observation. Sequenced sample: peripheral blood. The chain uses TRBV7-2 and TRBJ2-7; possible D gene TRBD2, 7 bases. The clonotype comes from a woman aged 45-59 years with COVID-19, enrolled during active disease. The chain's CDR3 is CASSLVQGGREQYF. The CDR3 coding sequence is TGTGCCAGCAGCTTAGTACAGGGAGGGCGCGAGCAGTACTTC.